What follows are 13 T cell receptor beta chains derived from one specimen sequenced in a study of tissue T cells after allogeneic stem cell transplantation. Sequencing used immunoSEQ multiplex PCR; TCRdb keeps in-frame clones, though not all of them. The profile shows about 4,500 clones, 45% of them singletons. The time point was: mouse harvest day 14 after allogeneic transplant. Each mouse received 10^7 T-cell-depleted marrow cells plus 10^6 splenic CD5+ T cells by tail vein. The sequencing input was gut tissue. Receptors were obtained from a female BALB/c mouse given C57BL/6 T cells with graft-versus-host disease after an allogeneic hematopoietic cell transplant.

Regarding this clone: Genes and germline come from the mouse. With the read ending 1 residue before the CDR3 end, the germline J gene is used to fill in that end. The V gene is TRBV26, the J gene TRBJ1-6; D unresolved. TRBJ1-6 is flagged as an ORF with uncertain function. Germline CDR1 and CDR2: KGHPV and FQNQEV (reference sequence). The V end lost 1 base, the J end lost 4 bases, and 5 bases lay between the germline ends. The CDR3 runs to 14 residues. CDR3 loop: CASSLYRYNSPLYF. Partial CDR3 DNA: TGTGCCAGCAGTCTGTACAGATATAATTCGCCCCTCTAC.

On this clone: Mouse germline and gene names are used. The sequence runs out 1 residue before the end of the CDR3; the remainder is reconstructed from the germline J gene. The genes are TRBV15 and TRBJ1-1; D is possibly TRBD1 (6 bases). The germline gives CDR1 SGHND, CDR2 FRSKSL. V lost 1 base to trimming and J lost 5 bases, with 11 bases between them. The CDR3 covers 14 residues. Incomplete CDR3 DNA: TGTGCCAGCAGTTTAGGGGGGGCAGGTACAGAAGTCTTC. It translates to CASSLGGAGTEVF. Given in full, the CDR3 is CASSLGGAGTEVFF.

On this clone: Gene names are mouse gene names. With the read ending 1 residue before the CDR3 end, the germline J gene is used to fill in that end. The chain links TRBV3 to TRBJ1-1; D possibly corresponds to TRBD1 (6 bases). The germline V and J ends were trimmed by 7 bases and 0 bases, with 9 bases remaining between them. Germline V gene sequence: CDR1 SNHLY, CDR2 FYNGKV (reference sequence). The CDR3 extends over 13 amino acids. The sequenced part of the CDR3 DNA is TGTGCCAGCAACACAGGGACAAACACAGAAGTCTTC. Protein sequence: CASNTGTNTEVF. The complete CDR3 reads CASNTGTNTEVFF.

This clone was detected only a few times. The genes and germline here are from mouse. The read terminates 1 residue before the CDR3 end, so the remaining end is supplied by the germline J gene. The J gene is TRBJ2-2, the V gene TRBV14, with TRBD1 matching over 8 bases. The V and J ends lost 2 bases and 4 bases, in that order; junction bases with no gene match: 4. The CDR3 is 15 residues long. Per germline, CDR1 SGHDT and CDR2 FRDEAV. The covered CDR3 bases are TGTGCCAGCAGTTTGACAGGGGAGGCCACCGGGCAGCTCTAC. Protein product: CASSLTGEATGQLY. From start to end, the CDR3 is CASSLTGEATGQLYF.

This clone came up a few times. Gene names are mouse gene names. Read sequence stops 1 residue before the CDR3 end, and the germline J gene provides the missing end. The chain has TRBV26 and TRBJ2-4; D is unclear. The CDR3 sequence is 14 residues long. Germline V lookup: CDR1 KGHPV, CDR2 FQNQEV (reference sequence). Trimming removed 7 bases at V and 0 bases at J, with 11 bases between. The covered CDR3 bases are TGTGCCAGCACCCTGCCGGGTAGTCAAAACACCTTGTAC. This sequence encodes CASTLPGSQNTLY. The full CDR3 protein reads CASTLPGSQNTLYF.

This clone has just a few counts. Mouse germline and gene names are used. The CDR3 sequence: CTCSVTSSGNTLYF. The sequenced CDR3 bases are TGCACCTGCAGTGTGACATCTTCTGGAAATACGCTCTAT. V usage is TRBV1 and J usage is TRBJ1-3; the D is unclear. The DNA ends 1 residue before the CDR3 does, and the rest of the CDR3 is filled in from the germline J gene. V was trimmed by 4 bases and J by 0 bases, leaving 7 bases between them. Germline lookup yields CDR1 NSQYPW and CDR2 LRSPGD (reference sequence). The CDR3 sequence is 14 residues long. Full variable domain (rest looked up from reference TRBV1 and TRBJ1-3): VTLLEQNPRWRLVPRGQAVNLRCILKNSQYPWMSWYQQDLQKQLQWLFTLRSPGDKEVKSLPGADYLATRVTDTELRLQVANMSQGRTLYCTCSVTSSGNTLYFGEGSRLIVV.

This clone is termed medium-sized. Gene names denote mouse genes. Read sequence stops 1 residue before the CDR3 end, and the germline J gene provides the missing end. The chain is built from TRBV13-2 and TRBJ2-5, with 8 bases lining up with TRBD2. The trim removed 0 bases at V and 5 bases at J, leaving 2 bases unmatched. Per germline, CDR1 NNHNN and CDR2 SYGAGS (reference sequence). The CDR3 is 14 amino acids. The sequenced CDR3 bases are TGTGCCAGCGGTGATGCAGGACTGGGAGACACCCAGTAC. Protein: CASGDAGLGDTQY. The whole CDR3 is CASGDAGLGDTQYF.

Comments on this clone: Genes and germline are mouse. Read data end 1 residue before the CDR3 end; the end is taken from the germline J gene. The chain uses TRBV12-2 and TRBJ2-4; perhaps TRBD2 as D (5 bases). CDR1 is SGHLS, CDR2 HYDKME, per germline. The V end lost 3 bases, the J end lost 0 bases, and 6 bases lay between the germline ends. This CDR3 has 13 amino acids. The CDR3 region is CASSSGSQNTLYF. Partial CDR3 DNA: TGTGCCAGCTCTTCTGGGAGTCAAAACACCTTGTAC. The variable domain in full, with the rest retrieved from reference TRBV12-2 and TRBJ2-4, is NSGVVQSPRYIIKGKGERSILKCIPISGHLSVAWYQQTQGQELKFFIQHYDKMERDKGNLPSRFSVQQFDDYHSEMNMSALELEDSAVYFCASSSGSQNTLYFGAGTRLSVL.

As for this clone: Mouse names are used for the genes. The read gets to within 1 residue of the CDR3 end, and the germline J gene fills in the rest. The rearrangement links TRBV26 to TRBJ2-5; perhaps TRBD1 as D (5 bases). The CDR3 consists of 12 residues. The germline V and J ends were trimmed by 6 bases and 5 bases, with 9 bases remaining between them. Germline V gene lookup returns CDR1 KGHPV and CDR2 FQNQEV (reference sequence). The CDR3 spells CASRQGPDTQYF. The part of the CDR3 DNA that was read is TGTGCCAGCAGGCAGGGTCCAGACACCCAGTAC.

Details on this clone: Genes and germline are mouse. The missing CDR3 end, 1 residue past where the read stops, is filled in from the germline J gene. The chain combines TRBV19 with TRBJ2-2; no definite D call. The CDR3 has 13 amino acids. The germline V gene has CDR1 FNHDT and CDR2 SITEND (reference sequence). Trimming took 4 bases from V and 1 from J, leaving 5 bases between them. The CDR3 protein is CASSPGNTGQLYF. The DNA read from the CDR3 is TGTGCCAGCAGTCCGGGAAACACCGGGCAGCTCTAC.

A note on this clone: Any gene name here is a mouse gene name. The DNA ends 1 residue before the CDR3 does, and the rest of the CDR3 is filled in from the germline J gene. V and J are TRBV26 and TRBJ2-7, with D perhaps TRBD1 or TRBD2 (5 bases each). CDR1 and CDR2 (germline): KGHPV, FQNQEV (reference sequence). With 0 bases removed from V and 4 bases from J, the gap between germline ends came to 10 bases. The CDR3 contains 14 residues. Incomplete CDR3 DNA: TGTGCCAGCAGTCTGTCGGGACGGAGTTATGAACAGTAC. Translated, it gives CASSLSGRSYEQY. The complete CDR3 protein is CASSLSGRSYEQYF.

In this sample, this clone turned up a few times. The germline and genes are mouse ones. Read coverage stops 1 residue before the CDR3 terminus; the germline J gene supplies the remainder. This chain connects TRBV26 to TRBJ1-3, with D unresolved. Germline V CDR1 and CDR2: KGHPV, FQNQEV (reference sequence). The CDR3 loop spans 14 amino acids. V lost 0 bases to trimming and J lost 3 bases, with 6 bases between them. The CDR3 sequence: CASSLSGNGNTLYF. CDR3 DNA, as far as it was read: TGTGCCAGCAGTCTGTCAGGGAATGGAAATACGCTCTAT.

In the case of this clone: Any gene name here is a mouse gene name. CDR3 DNA, as far as it was read: TGTGCCAGCAGTCACGGGGGGCGCGCCAACGAAAGATTATTT. It codes for CASSHGGRANERLF. The whole CDR3 sequence is CASSHGGRANERLFF. This chain connects TRBV26 to TRBJ1-4, with a possible D match to TRBD1 (6 bases). With the read ending 1 residue before the CDR3 end, the germline J gene is used to fill in that end. The V gene's germline CDR1 is KGHPV and CDR2 FQNQEV (reference sequence). V lost 4 bases and J 3 bases, leaving 12 bases between the germline ends. This CDR3 has 15 amino acids.